The 32 T cell receptor beta chains below come from one sample, sequenced in a study of T-cell memory formation after mild COVID-19. TCRdb passed the 5' RACE reads through MiXCR, listing each CDR3 protein once. The sample shows 300,000 to 400,000 distinct CDR3 sequences, over 13% of them seen only once. Sequenced material: PBMCs or a T cell subset sorted from them (not recorded which). The receptors shown here come from a man between 18 and 35 years old who had mild COVID-19 (a few samples of this study predate the infection). Cell type and time point are not known.

CDR3 protein: CASSLRSGANVLTF. The DNA of the CDR3 is TGTGCCAGCAGCTTGAGGAGTGGGGCCAACGTCCTGACTTTC. V is TRBV7-9 and J is TRBJ2-6; D remains ambiguous. Trimming removed 3 bases at V and 3 bases at J, with 6 bases between. Germline V CDR1 and CDR2: SEHNR, FQNEAQ (reference sequence). The CDR3 has 14 residues.

V gene TRBV11-3 combines with J gene TRBJ2-5; 7 bases map to TRBD1. The germline gives CDR1 SGHNT, CDR2 YENEEA. The V segment lost 5 bases and the J segment 4 bases; nucleotides outside the gene matches: 4. The CDR3 loop spans 13 amino acids. The CDR3 loop is CASSLGQSETQYF. The CDR3 coding sequence is TGTGCCAGCAGCCTGGGACAGTCAGAGACCCAGTACTTC.

The table lists this clonotype with many counts. The V gene is TRBV7-8, the J gene TRBJ2-1; TRBD1 or TRBD2 may be the D gene (6 bases each). Germline V gene sequence: CDR1 SGHVS, CDR2 FQNEAQ. This CDR3 is 16 amino acids long. Trimming shortened V by 1 base and J by 6 bases, and 16 bases separated the two germline ends. DNA of the CDR3: TGTGCCAGCAGCTTAGGCCCTCGCAGGGGAGGCAATGAGCAGTTCTTC. It codes for CASSLGPRRGGNEQFF.

The chain recombines TRBV29-1 with TRBJ2-1; weak D call: TRBD2 (5 bases). Trimming pared 3 bases from V and 12 bases from J, leaving 15 bases between. Germline V gene lookup returns CDR1 SQVTM and CDR2 ANQGSEA. The CDR3 covers 12 residues. The CDR3: CSVEGREMGQFF. Here the CDR3 DNA reads TGCAGCGTTGAGGGTCGGGAAATGGGGCAGTTCTTC.

This clonotype was observed a few times. This chain uses TRBV7-2 with TRBJ2-3; D is perhaps TRBD2 (5 bases). Germline assignment: CDR1 SGHTA and CDR2 FQGNSA. The CDR3 totals 16 residues. Trimming took off 2 bases at V and 0 bases at J, with 12 bases between the two ends. CDR3 amino acids: CASSLRGPVSTDTQYF. CDR3 coding DNA: TGTGCCAGCAGCTTACGGGGTCCAGTGAGCACAGATACGCAGTATTTT.

The rearrangement joins TRBV29-1 to TRBJ2-7, with TRBD1 matching over 7 bases. In germline, CDR1 is SQVTM, CDR2 ANQGSEA. Trimming at V came to 4 bases and at J to 0 bases, leaving 6 bases not matched to a gene. The CDR3 has 14 amino acids. As DNA, the CDR3 is TGCAGCGTTGGTCGGGACAGTAGCTCCTACGAGCAGTACTTC. This translates into CSVGRDSSSYEQYF.

This clonotype was detected a few times. The chain uses TRBV7-2 and TRBJ2-3; TRBD2 matches 9 bases. This CDR3 contains 15 residues. Per the germline V gene, CDR1 is SGHTA and CDR2 is FQGNSA. V gave up 3 bases and J gave up 4 bases; unmatched junction bases: 5. This CDR3 reads CASSFRRGGPDTQYF. CDR3 DNA sequence: TGTGCCAGCAGCTTTCGGCGGGGGGGCCCAGATACGCAGTATTTT.

V usage is TRBV5-1 and J usage is TRBJ1-5; D ambiguous. V shed 0 bases and J shed 6 bases, with 13 bases lying between them. Per germline, CDR1 SGHRS and CDR2 YFSETQ. CDR3 length: 15 residues. In nucleotides, the CDR3 is TGCGCCAGCAGCTTGGGTCCAGCGGGTACTCAGCCCCAGCATTTT. Protein product: CASSLGPAGTQPQHF.

This rearrangement joins TRBV18 to TRBJ2-3; 9 positions agree with TRBD2. Trimming at V came to 1 base and at J to 1 base, leaving 3 bases not matched to a gene. The germline gives CDR1 KGHSH, CDR2 LQKENI. The CDR3 spans 16 residues. The CDR3 region has the DNA TGTGCCAGCTCACCACGATCTAGCGGGGGCACAGATACGCAGTATTTT. Residues: CASSPRSSGGTDTQYF.

The chain employs TRBV4-3 and TRBJ2-1; 12 positions match TRBD2. CDR1 and CDR2 (germline): LGHNA, YSLEER. CDR3 length: 16 amino acids. After removal of 3 bases from V and 7 bases from J, the junction contained 7 bases not matched to a gene. CDR3 bases: TGCGCCAGCAGCCAGGGTACTGGACTAGCGGGAAATGAGCAGTTCTTC. It is translated as CASSQGTGLAGNEQFF.

The sample holds a few counts of this clonotype. The chain is built from TRBV7-3 and TRBJ2-1, with unresolved D. CDR3 length equals 12 residues. CDR1 and CDR2 from the germline V gene are SGHTA and FQGTGA. V lost 4 bases and J lost 9, with 10 bases in between. CDR3 amino acids: CASSSRFPEQFF. In nucleotides, the CDR3 is TGTGCCAGCAGCTCCAGGTTTCCTGAGCAGTTCTTC.

Ten or more counts support this clonotype. This sequence joins TRBV7-3 and TRBJ2-3; 9 nucleotides line up with TRBD1. Germline CDR1 is SGHTA and CDR2 is FQGTGA. This CDR3 region has 16 residues. After removal of 2 bases from V and 2 bases from J, the junction contained 5 bases not matched to a gene. CDR3 DNA: TGTGCCAGCAGCTTATTGGGACAGGGATACACAGATACGCAGTATTTT. It translates to CASSLLGQGYTDTQYF.

This clonotype was counted only a few times. The V call is TRBV12-3 or TRBV12-4, the J call TRBJ1-1; possible D gene TRBD1, 5 bases. V gave up 2 bases and J gave up 2 bases, with 15 bases separating them. The CDR3 spans 16 residues. The DNA for the CDR3 is TGTGCCAGCAGTTTAAGGGCCGCAGGGACCAACACTGAAGCTTTCTTT. Protein sequence: CASSLRAAGTNTEAFF.

This clonotype was seen at least ten times. This rearrangement joins TRBV7-8 to TRBJ2-7; 7 bases are a match to TRBD1. After removal of 5 bases from V and 3 bases from J, the junction contained 10 bases not matched to a gene. The length of the CDR3 is 15 residues. The germline V gene encodes CDR1 SGHVS and CDR2 FQNEAQ. The CDR3 region has the DNA TGTGCCAGCAGCCCCTTCCGGGACAGCCTCTACGAGCAGTACTTC. Its translation: CASSPFRDSLYEQYF.

This clonotype has just a few counts. The chain uses TRBV2 and TRBJ1-2; tentatively, D is TRBD1 (5 bases). Trimming took off 7 bases at V and 3 bases at J, with 9 bases between the two ends. The CDR3 extends over 12 amino acids. Germline V CDR1 and CDR2: SNHLY, FYNNEI. The CDR3 region is CASNGGYYGYTF. The CDR3 DNA reads TGTGCCAGCAACGGGGGATACTATGGCTACACCTTC.

This clonotype occurred a few times. The rearrangement joins TRBV20-1 to TRBJ1-1; no firm D call. With 3 bases removed from V and 7 bases from J, the gap between germline ends came to 15 bases. This CDR3 has 13 residues. The germline V gene has CDR1 DFQATT and CDR2 SNEGSKA (reference sequence). CDR3: CSASGVVNDEAFF. The CDR3 DNA reads TGCAGTGCTAGTGGGGTCGTAAATGATGAAGCTTTCTTT.

This clonotype appeared a few times. This chain uses TRBV7-2 with TRBJ1-6; 10 bases agree with TRBD1. The junction had 3 bases not matched to a gene; V was cut back by 5 bases and J by 5 bases. Germline V gene sequence: CDR1 SGHTA, CDR2 FQGNSA. The CDR3 totals 15 residues. The CDR3 sequence is CASSTGTGDNSPLHF. The CDR3 nucleotides read TGTGCCAGCAGCACCGGGACAGGGGATAATTCACCCCTCCACTTT.

This clonotype has just a few counts. The chain carries TRBV18 and TRBJ2-3; TRBD1 agrees at 10 bases. The V gene's germline CDR1 is KGHSH and CDR2 LQKENI. The CDR3 loop spans 15 amino acids. The ends lost 6 bases at V and 5 bases at J; junction bases unmatched: 8. The CDR3 coding sequence is TGTGCCAGCTCCCGACAGGGGGCTCGGGGAGATACGCAGTATTTT. It codes for CASSRQGARGDTQYF.

On this clonotype itself: One end of the junction does not line up with germline, which may come from a read error. The gene calls are TRBV4-2 and TRBJ2-5, with no clear D. There are 13 residues in the CDR3. CDR1 LGHNA and CDR2 YNFKEQ come from the germline V gene. CDR3 loop: CATSQDTKETQYF. As DNA, the CDR3 is TGTGCCACCAGCCAAGACACCAAAGAGACCCAGTACTTC.

In this sample, this clonotype turned up a few times. V and J are TRBV27 and TRBJ1-4; unclear D gene. CDR3 length: 14 amino acids. Looked up from germline, CDR1 is MNHEY and CDR2 is SMNVEV (reference sequence). V was pared by 3 bases and J by 4 bases, with 9 bases between. The CDR3 spells CASSLIALNEKLFF. The CDR3 region has the DNA TGTGCCAGCAGTTTGATTGCCCTTAATGAAAAACTGTTTTTT.

The chain joins TRBV7-2 to TRBJ2-7; 7 bases agree with TRBD2. This CDR3 is 14 amino acids long. Germline CDR1 is SGHTA and CDR2 is FQGNSA. V lost 2 bases and J lost 4; bases outside the gene matches: 5. CDR3 nucleotides: TGTGCCAGCAGCTTATCCAGCGGGGAGTACGAGCAGTACGTC. Translating gives CASSLSSGEYEQYV.

The V gene is TRBV5-8, the J gene TRBJ2-5, with 7 bases lining up with TRBD1. Germline V gene sequence: CDR1 SGHTS, CDR2 YDEGEE. This CDR3 has 14 amino acids. Trimming took 3 bases from V and 2 from J; bases not matched to a gene: 4. For the CDR3, the DNA is TGTGCCAGCAGCTACCGGGACAGTCAAGAGACCCAGTACTTC. Amino acid sequence: CASSYRDSQETQYF.

This clonotype was observed a handful of times. The chain recombines TRBV7-2 with TRBJ2-3, with D possibly matching TRBD2 (6 bases). V was clipped by 7 bases and J by 6 bases, with 20 bases between them. In germline, CDR1 is SGHTA, CDR2 FQGNSA. This CDR3 contains 15 residues. CDR3 sequence (DNA): TGTGCCAGCACCCTCCTGGGACTGGAGGGGGATACGCAGTATTTT. Translated: CASTLLGLEGDTQYF.

This clonotype was recorded a few times. The V gene is TRBV7-2, the J gene TRBJ2-3; D might be TRBD2 (6 bases). Germline lookup yields CDR1 SGHTA and CDR2 FQGNSA. The V gene lost 2 bases and the J gene lost 5 bases, with 11 bases spanning the gap. The CDR3 is 14 amino acids. CDR3 nucleotides: TGTGCCAGCAGCTTATTAGGTAGCGGAGATACGCAGTATTTT. Protein product: CASSLLGSGDTQYF.

The table lists this clonotype with a few counts. J is TRBJ2-1 and V is TRBV6-2 or TRBV6-3, with D perhaps matching TRBD1 (6 bases). V was pared by 7 bases and J by 4 bases, with 17 bases between. The CDR3 runs to 15 residues. Germline CDR1 is MNHEY and CDR2 is SVGEGT. The CDR3 is CASTSGQGIYNEQFF. The CDR3 DNA follows: TGTGCCAGCACCTCGGGGCAGGGGATATACAATGAGCAGTTCTTC.

The rearrangement joins TRBV5-1 to TRBJ2-5; perhaps TRBD1 as D (6 bases). The V and J ends lost 6 bases and 2 bases respectively, with 11 bases between them. Germline-derived CDR1 and CDR2 are SGHRS and YFSETQ. The CDR3 consists of 13 residues. The CDR3 bases are TGCGCCAGCACGGACAGCTATCAAGAGACCCAGTACTTC. This translates into CASTDSYQETQYF.

This clonotype has a handful of counts. The chain combines TRBV7-9 with TRBJ1-1; D may be TRBD1 (5 bases). There are 13 residues in the CDR3. From germline, CDR1 is SEHNR and CDR2 FQNEAQ (reference sequence). Trimming took off 4 bases at V and 6 bases at J, with 12 bases between the two ends. The CDR3 reads CASSSRAGAEAFF. CDR3 bases: TGTGCCAGCAGCTCCAGGGCGGGCGCTGAAGCTTTCTTT.

This clonotype was detected only a few times. This sequence joins TRBV28 and TRBJ2-3; 9 bases map to TRBD2. Unmatched junction bases numbered 12, after V lost 5 bases and J lost 3 bases. CDR1 MDHEN and CDR2 SYDVKM come from the germline V gene. This CDR3 is 17 amino acids long. CDR3 amino acids: CASSPYHSGGATDTQYF. CDR3 bases: TGTGCCAGCAGTCCGTACCATAGCGGGGGTGCGACAGATACGCAGTATTTT.

A few counts support this clonotype. This chain links TRBV25-1 with TRBJ1-3; D is uncertain. In germline, CDR1 is MGHDK, CDR2 SYGVNS. The CDR3 is made up of 16 amino acids. The ends were cut back, 0 bases at V and 0 bases at J, with 9 bases in the middle. CDR3 nucleotides: TGTGCCAGCAGTGAATATTATCGGAGCTCTGGAAACACCATATATTTT. The encoded protein is CASSEYYRSSGNTIYF.

The rearrangement uses TRBV6-5 and TRBJ2-2; the D gene is possibly TRBD1 (6 bases). CDR1 and CDR2 from the germline V gene are MNHEY and SVGAGI. V shed 6 bases and J shed 6 bases, with 11 bases lying between them. The CDR3 contains 13 residues. The CDR3 protein is CASSRTVPGELFF. CDR3 DNA sequence: TGTGCCAGCAGCCGGACAGTACCCGGGGAGCTGTTTTTT.

Ten or more counts support this clonotype. V gene TRBV18 combines with J gene TRBJ2-7, with 9 bases aligning to TRBD2. The germline gives CDR1 KGHSH, CDR2 LQKENI. The CDR3 has 15 residues. The junction had 4 bases not matched to a gene; V was cut back by 2 bases and J by 2 bases. The CDR3 bases are TGTGCCAGCTCACCATCGGGACTAGCCACCTACGAGCAGTACGTC. Translating it yields CASSPSGLATYEQYV.

This clonotype has only a few counts. The CDR3 bases are TGTGCCAGCAGCCCTAGTTGGGATACGAACACTGAAGCTTTCTTT. Amino acids: CASSPSWDTNTEAFF. The chain employs TRBV7-2 and TRBJ1-1; the D is unclear. Between the trimmed V and J ends, which lost 5 bases and 1 base, there was a span of 14 bases. This CDR3 has 15 residues. Germline V gives CDR1 SGHTA, CDR2 FQGNSA.